A selection of T cell receptor beta chains follows, all from one sample in a study of graft-versus-host responses after intestinal transplantation. The antigens for these receptors are not known. TCRdb's copy holds only in-frame clones and misses some; the assay was immunoSEQ multiplex PCR. The sample lists roughly 100,000 clones; about nine tenths were seen once. Sequencing used unstimulated CD4+ T cells sorted from spleen or lymph node cells, obtained before transplant. These receptors were taken from a human donor who was the organ donor for an intestinal transplant. Each CDR3 is given with its conserved first and last residue. Each record gives: clone size, V gene, D gene, J gene, CDR3 protein, CDR3 DNA. The D gene is left open where the match is weak. Size is omitted from some rows. Given values are once, few, many or a class for expanded clones.

clone_size: once; v_call: TRBV7-9; d_call: TRBD1; j_call: TRBJ1-1; cdr3_aa: CASSPDRGNTEAFF; cdr3_nt: TGTGCCAGCAGCCCCGACAGGGGGAACACTGAAGCTTTCTTT
clone_size: .; v_call: TRBV6-5; d_call: .; j_call: TRBJ1-5; cdr3_aa: CASSVRLSNQPQHF; cdr3_nt: TGTGCCAGCAGTGTACGTCTAAGCAATCAGCCCCAGCATTTT
clone_size: .; v_call: TRBV7-2; d_call: .; j_call: TRBJ2-7; cdr3_aa: CASSSPRGYYEQYF; cdr3_nt: TGTGCCAGCAGCTCGCCTCGAGGATACTACGAGCAGTACTTC
clone_size: .; v_call: TRBV19; d_call: .; j_call: TRBJ1-1; cdr3_aa: CASSFGYGSNTEAFF; cdr3_nt: TGTGCCAGTAGTTTCGGATACGGGTCGAACACTGAAGCTTTCTTT
clone_size: .; v_call: TRBV6-1; d_call: TRBD1; j_call: TRBJ2-7; cdr3_aa: CASSEAPTGSAYEQYF; cdr3_nt: TGTGCCAGCAGTGAAGCGCCGACAGGGAGTGCCTACGAGCAGTACTTC
clone_size: .; v_call: TRBV10-3; d_call: TRBD2; j_call: TRBJ2-3; cdr3_aa: CAISNLAGAATDTQYF; cdr3_nt: TGTGCCATCAGCAACCTAGCGGGGGCTGCCACAGATACGCAGTATTTT
clone_size: .; v_call: TRBV9; d_call: .; j_call: TRBJ1-2; cdr3_aa: CASSVAYPNYGYTF; cdr3_nt: TGTGCCAGCAGCGTAGCCTACCCTAACTATGGCTACACCTTC
clone_size: once; v_call: TRBV7-2; d_call: TRBD1; j_call: TRBJ1-2; cdr3_aa: CAGTTTGPYGYTF; cdr3_nt: TGTGCCGGCACCACGACAGGGCCCTATGGCTACACCTTC
clone_size: .; v_call: TRBV2; d_call: TRBD2; j_call: TRBJ2-4; cdr3_aa: CASTGLVSLNIQYF; cdr3_nt: TGTGCCAGCACCGGACTAGTATCCTTAAACATTCAGTACTTC
clone_size: .; v_call: TRBV13; d_call: TRBD2; j_call: TRBJ2-2; cdr3_aa: CASLGEGTGELFF; cdr3_nt: TGTGCCAGCTTGGGGGAGGGCACCGGGGAGCTGTTTTTT
clone_size: .; v_call: TRBV4-2; d_call: TRBD2; j_call: TRBJ2-7; cdr3_aa: CASSQDQAGGLDEQYF; cdr3_nt: TGTGCCAGCAGCCAAGATCAGGCGGGGGGGCTTGACGAGCAGTACTTC
clone_size: .; v_call: TRBV18; d_call: .; j_call: TRBJ1-1; cdr3_aa: CASSPGLQNTEAFF; cdr3_nt: TGTGCCAGCTCACCGGGGCTACAGAACACTGAAGCTTTCTTT
clone_size: .; v_call: TRBV5-6; d_call: .; j_call: TRBJ1-5; cdr3_aa: CASSARQGTLNQPQHF; cdr3_nt: TGTGCCAGCAGCGCCCGGCAGGGTACCCTAAATCAGCCCCAGCATTTT
clone_size: .; v_call: TRBV30; d_call: .; j_call: TRBJ2-1; cdr3_aa: CAWSVRAGATTGEQFF; cdr3_nt: TGTGCCTGGAGTGTTCGGGCGGGGGCAACCACAGGGGAGCAGTTCTTC
clone_size: .; v_call: TRBV6-1; d_call: TRBD1; j_call: TRBJ2-7; cdr3_aa: CASSDPWTGSAYEQYF; cdr3_nt: TGTGCCAGCAGTGACCCCTGGACAGGGAGCGCTTACGAGCAGTACTTC
clone_size: .; v_call: TRBV4-2; d_call: .; j_call: TRBJ1-6; cdr3_aa: CASSQVGTSPPLHF; cdr3_nt: TGTGCCAGCAGCCAAGTGGGCACTTCCCCACCCCTCCACTTT
clone_size: once; v_call: TRBV6-6; d_call: .; j_call: TRBJ1-6; cdr3_aa: CASSYSRGNSPLHF; cdr3_nt: TGTGCCAGCAGTTACTCCCGGGGTAATTCACCCCTCCACTTT
clone_size: .; v_call: TRBV5-5; d_call: .; j_call: TRBJ1-2; cdr3_aa: CASSLALYGYTF; cdr3_nt: TGTGCCAGCAGCTTGGCTTTATATGGCTACACCTTC
clone_size: .; v_call: TRBV7-3; d_call: TRBD2; j_call: TRBJ2-1; cdr3_aa: CASSLTWTSASEQFF; cdr3_nt: TGTGCCAGCAGCTTAACCTGGACTAGCGCCTCAGAGCAGTTCTTC
clone_size: .; v_call: TRBV19; d_call: .; j_call: TRBJ1-2; cdr3_aa: CASSIGRDGYTF; cdr3_nt: TGTGCCAGTAGTATAGGCAGGGATGGCTACACCTTC
clone_size: once; v_call: TRBV6-5; d_call: .; j_call: TRBJ1-2; cdr3_aa: CASSYSTGDGYTF; cdr3_nt: TGTGCCAGCAGTTACTCGACGGGGGATGGCTACACCTTC
clone_size: .; v_call: TRBV4-1; d_call: TRBD2; j_call: TRBJ2-3; cdr3_aa: CASSQDTAGGSDTQYF; cdr3_nt: TGCGCCAGCAGCCAAGATACGGCGGGGGGTTCAGATACGCAGTATTTT
clone_size: .; v_call: TRBV7-2; d_call: .; j_call: TRBJ2-2; cdr3_aa: CASSREYNTGELFF; cdr3_nt: TGTGCCAGCAGCCGAGAATACAACACCGGGGAGCTGTTTTTT
clone_size: .; v_call: TRBV4-2; d_call: TRBD1; j_call: TRBJ2-2; cdr3_aa: CASSQFPGGALSTNTGELFF; cdr3_nt: TGTGCCAGCAGCCAATTCCCAGGGGGCGCCCTATCGACGAACACCGGGGAGCTGTTTTTT
clone_size: .; v_call: TRBV9; d_call: TRBD2; j_call: TRBJ2-1; cdr3_aa: CASSVGLANNEQFF; cdr3_nt: TGTGCCAGCAGCGTAGGACTAGCAAACAATGAGCAGTTCTTC
clone_size: .; v_call: TRBV4-2; d_call: .; j_call: TRBJ1-2; cdr3_aa: CASSQDGGDGYTF; cdr3_nt: TGTGCCAGCAGCCAAGATGGGGGGGATGGCTACACCTTC
clone_size: .; v_call: TRBV4-2; d_call: .; j_call: TRBJ1-2; cdr3_aa: CASSQDGTAFYGYTF; cdr3_nt: TGTGCCAGCAGCCAAGACGGTACAGCCTTCTATGGCTACACCTTC
clone_size: .; v_call: TRBV7-2; d_call: .; j_call: TRBJ1-5; cdr3_aa: CASSPRRGYQPQHF; cdr3_nt: TGTGCCAGCAGTCCACGCAGGGGATATCAGCCCCAGCATTTT
clone_size: once; v_call: TRBV7-2; d_call: .; j_call: TRBJ1-1; cdr3_aa: CASSFPVTEAFF; cdr3_nt: TGTGCCAGCAGCTTTCCCGTCACTGAAGCTTTCTTT
clone_size: .; v_call: TRBV30; d_call: .; j_call: TRBJ2-5; cdr3_aa: CAWSLKGVETQYF; cdr3_nt: TGTGCCTGGAGTCTTAAAGGGGTGGAGACCCAGTACTTC
clone_size: .; v_call: TRBV19; d_call: TRBD1; j_call: TRBJ2-7; cdr3_aa: CASSRRTGGYEQYF; cdr3_nt: TGTGCCAGTAGCCGACGGACAGGGGGCTACGAGCAGTACTTC
clone_size: .; v_call: TRBV5-1; d_call: TRBD1; j_call: TRBJ2-7; cdr3_aa: CASSVRDRTYEQYF; cdr3_nt: TGCGCCAGCAGCGTCCGGGACAGGACCTACGAGCAGTACTTC
clone_size: few; v_call: TRBV6-6; d_call: .; j_call: TRBJ1-4; cdr3_aa: CASSYSHRTYEKLFF; cdr3_nt: TGTGCCAGCAGTTACTCGCACAGGACCTATGAAAAACTGTTTTTT
clone_size: .; v_call: TRBV18; d_call: TRBD1; j_call: TRBJ1-1; cdr3_aa: CASSSGQGGEAFF; cdr3_nt: TGTGCCAGCTCATCTGGACAGGGAGGTGAAGCTTTCTTT
clone_size: .; v_call: TRBV6-4; d_call: TRBD2; j_call: TRBJ2-1; cdr3_aa: CASSAASGGARGQFF; cdr3_nt: TGTGCCAGCAGTGCGGCGAGCGGGGGGGCTCGGGGGCAGTTCTTC
clone_size: .; v_call: TRBV6-5; d_call: .; j_call: TRBJ1-2; cdr3_aa: CASSLAGDGYTF; cdr3_nt: TGTGCCAGCAGTTTGGCAGGGGATGGCTACACCTTC
clone_size: .; v_call: TRBV5-1; d_call: TRBD2; j_call: TRBJ2-7; cdr3_aa: CASNRGLAGGQGEQYF; cdr3_nt: TGCGCCAGCAATAGGGGACTAGCGGGGGGGCAAGGCGAGCAGTACTTC
clone_size: .; v_call: TRBV19; d_call: TRBD1; j_call: TRBJ1-4; cdr3_aa: CASSRPGQGATNEKLFF; cdr3_nt: TGTGCCAGTAGTCGTCCGGGACAGGGAGCAACTAATGAAAAACTGTTTTTT
clone_size: .; v_call: TRBV6-1; d_call: TRBD1; j_call: TRBJ1-2; cdr3_aa: CASSRTGGYGYTF; cdr3_nt: TGTGCCAGCAGCCGGACAGGGGGCTATGGCTACACCTTC
clone_size: .; v_call: TRBV27; d_call: TRBD1; j_call: TRBJ2-2; cdr3_aa: CATAPTGAKNTGELFF; cdr3_nt: TGTGCCACCGCGCCGACAGGGGCTAAGAACACCGGGGAGCTGTTTTTT
clone_size: .; v_call: TRBV15; d_call: TRBD1; j_call: TRBJ1-1; cdr3_aa: CATSRDGAGGNTEAFF; cdr3_nt: TGTGCCACCAGCAGAGATGGGGCAGGGGGGAACACTGAAGCTTTCTTT
clone_size: .; v_call: TRBV6-4; d_call: TRBD1; j_call: TRBJ1-2; cdr3_aa: CASSEELSAGGYGYTF; cdr3_nt: TGTGCCAGCAGTGAAGAGCTTTCGGCAGGGGGCTATGGCTACACCTTC
clone_size: .; v_call: TRBV5-1; d_call: .; j_call: TRBJ2-1; cdr3_aa: CASSLGDGGLYNEQFF; cdr3_nt: TGCGCCAGCAGCTTGGGGGACGGGGGGCTCTACAATGAGCAGTTCTTC
clone_size: .; v_call: TRBV27; d_call: TRBD2; j_call: TRBJ2-1; cdr3_aa: CASSLFGGAYNEQFF; cdr3_nt: TGTGCCAGCAGTTTATTCGGGGGGGCCTACAATGAGCAGTTCTTC